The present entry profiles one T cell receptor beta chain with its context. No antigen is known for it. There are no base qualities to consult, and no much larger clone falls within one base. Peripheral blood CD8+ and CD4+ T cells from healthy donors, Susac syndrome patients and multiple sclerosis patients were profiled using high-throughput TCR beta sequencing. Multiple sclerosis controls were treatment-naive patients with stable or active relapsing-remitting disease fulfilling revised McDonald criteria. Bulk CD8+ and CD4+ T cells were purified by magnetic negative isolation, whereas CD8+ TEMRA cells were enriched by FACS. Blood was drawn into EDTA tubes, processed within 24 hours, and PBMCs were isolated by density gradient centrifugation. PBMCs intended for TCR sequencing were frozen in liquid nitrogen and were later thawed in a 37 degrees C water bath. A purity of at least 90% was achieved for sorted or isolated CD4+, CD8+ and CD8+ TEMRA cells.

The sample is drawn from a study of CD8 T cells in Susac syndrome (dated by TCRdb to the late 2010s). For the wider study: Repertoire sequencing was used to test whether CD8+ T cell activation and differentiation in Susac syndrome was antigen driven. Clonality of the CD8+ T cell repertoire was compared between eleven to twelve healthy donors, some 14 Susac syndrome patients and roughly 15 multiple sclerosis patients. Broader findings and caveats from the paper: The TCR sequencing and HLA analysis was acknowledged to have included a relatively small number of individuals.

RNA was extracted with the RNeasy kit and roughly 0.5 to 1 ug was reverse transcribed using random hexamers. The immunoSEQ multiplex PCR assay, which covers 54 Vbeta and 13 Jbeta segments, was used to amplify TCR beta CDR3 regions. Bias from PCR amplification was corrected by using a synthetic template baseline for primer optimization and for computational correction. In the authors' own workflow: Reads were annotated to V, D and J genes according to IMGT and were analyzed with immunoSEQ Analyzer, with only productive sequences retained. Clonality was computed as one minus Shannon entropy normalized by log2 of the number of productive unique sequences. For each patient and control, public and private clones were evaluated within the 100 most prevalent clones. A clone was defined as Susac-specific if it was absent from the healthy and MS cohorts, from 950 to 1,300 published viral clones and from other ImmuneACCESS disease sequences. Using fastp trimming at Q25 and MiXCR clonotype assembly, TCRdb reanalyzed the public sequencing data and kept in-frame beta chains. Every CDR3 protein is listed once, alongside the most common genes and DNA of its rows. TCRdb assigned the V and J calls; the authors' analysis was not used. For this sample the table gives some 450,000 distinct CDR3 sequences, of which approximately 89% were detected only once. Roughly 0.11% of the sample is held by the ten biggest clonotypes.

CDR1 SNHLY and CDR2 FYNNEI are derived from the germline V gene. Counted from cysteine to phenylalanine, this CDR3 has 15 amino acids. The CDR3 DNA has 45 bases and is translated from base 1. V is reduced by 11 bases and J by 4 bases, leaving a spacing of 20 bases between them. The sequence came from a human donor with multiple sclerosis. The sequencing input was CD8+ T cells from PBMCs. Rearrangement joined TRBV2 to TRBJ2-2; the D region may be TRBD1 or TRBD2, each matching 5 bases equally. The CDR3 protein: CAGSVEGRGTGELFF. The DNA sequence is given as TGTGCCGGATCAGTTGAGGGGAGAGGCACCGGGGAGCTGTTTTTT.